This TCR beta chain was recovered during a study of blood T cell repertoires in COVID-19. Study at large: There were acute and convalescent COVID-19 samples, and they came from the United States, Italy and Spain. Sample material is recorded as cDNA or gDNA derived from T cells, B-cell-depleted T cells, or PBMCs.

The CDR3 length is 15 residues. The V gene's germline CDR1 is SGHNT and CDR2 YENEEA. V gave up 5 bases and J gave up 6 bases, with 20 bases separating them. Authors' analysis steps: The authors estimated nucleated cell counts from reference gene primer amplification. Clones were sequenced by immunoSEQ multiplex PCR, and TCRdb holds only the in-frame ones, with some missing. V, J and clone size were drawn from that table, and D and trimming were deduced from the DNA. The table lists 250,000 or so clones, approximately 84% of them singletons. J is TRBJ2-7 and V is TRBV11-3, with a tentative D call TRBD1 (6 bases). Sequenced material: peripheral blood. The receptor was derived from a man aged 50 to 59 with acute or convalescent COVID-19. DNA for the CDR3: TGTGCCAGCAGCCCCCCCGGGACACAAGGCCGCGAGCAGTACTTC. Residues: CASSPPGTQGREQYF.